The rows below give T cell receptor beta chains drawn from one sample of a study of technical replicates of blood from a few donors. Profiled with immunoSEQ multiplex PCR; TCRdb holds only in-frame clones, not every one. The sample includes around 97,000 clones, approximately 96% of them seen just once. Material: T cells isolated from PBMCs. The source is a human donor in good health. Each CDR3 is given with its conserved first and last residue. Each record gives: V gene, D gene, clone size, J gene, CDR3 protein, CDR3 DNA. The D gene is left open where the match is weak. Only some rows state a clone size, as once, few, many or a class for expanded clones.

>TRBV7-9|NA|NA|TRBJ1-2
CASSPRGANYGYTF
TGTGCCAGCAGCCCCAGGGGTGCTAACTATGGCTACACCTTC
>TRBV5-1|TRBD2|NA|TRBJ2-7
CASSLFGLAEDEQYF
TGCGCCAGCAGCTTGTTTGGGCTAGCGGAAGACGAGCAGTACTTC
>TRBV5-1|NA|NA|TRBJ2-1
CASIGGYNEQFF
TGCGCCAGCATTGGAGGCTACAATGAGCAGTTCTTC
>TRBV9|NA|NA|TRBJ2-1
CASSVGLATNNEQFF
TGTGCCAGCAGCGTAGGTCTAGCGACAAACAATGAGCAGTTCTTC
>TRBV9|NA|NA|TRBJ1-2
CASSGTDLANYGYTF
TGTGCCAGCAGCGGGACAGACTTAGCTAACTATGGCTACACCTTC
>TRBV5-6|NA|NA|TRBJ2-3
CASSTSLESLTDTQYF
TGTGCCAGCAGCACAAGTCTAGAGTCCCTCACAGATACGCAGTATTTT
>TRBV12-5|TRBD1|NA|TRBJ1-5
CASGLETGNNQPQHF
TGTGCTAGTGGTTTGGAGACAGGGAACAATCAGCCCCAGCATTTT
>TRBV4-1|NA|NA|TRBJ1-1
CASSHQGTAEAFF
TGCGCCAGCAGCCATCAGGGGACCGCTGAAGCTTTCTTT
>TRBV27|TRBD1|NA|TRBJ2-7
CASSTQTGGIYEQYF
TGTGCCAGCAGTACACAGACAGGGGGCATCTACGAGCAGTACTTC
>TRBV18|TRBD1|once|TRBJ1-5
CASSPPLGDRDLQPQHF
TGTGCCAGCTCACCACCTCTCGGGGACAGGGATCTTCAGCCCCAGCATTTT
>TRBV14|TRBD2|NA|TRBJ2-4
CASSQGLAGGSVRAKNIQYF
TGTGCCAGCAGCCAAGGGTTAGCGGGAGGGTCCGTAAGAGCCAAAAACATTCAGTACTTC
>TRBV29-1|TRBD1|once|TRBJ2-1
CSADRDRAYNEQFF
TGCAGCGCCGACCGGGACAGAGCTTACAATGAGCAGTTCTTC
>TRBV6-4|NA|NA|TRBJ2-2
CASSPTATGELFF
TGTGCCAGCAGTCCGACTGCCACCGGGGAGCTGTTTTTT
>TRBV9|TRBD1|NA|TRBJ2-2
CASSVVSAGGLGTGELFF
TGTGCCAGCAGCGTAGTGTCAGCAGGGGGCCTCGGCACCGGGGAGCTGTTTTTT
>TRBV2|NA|NA|TRBJ1-2
CASSEYRGMGGYTF
TGTGCCAGCAGTGAATATCGGGGAATGGGGGGCTACACCTTC
>TRBV6-1|TRBD1|NA|TRBJ2-5
CASRFDRGVRETQYF
TGTGCCAGCAGATTCGACAGGGGGGTTCGGGAGACCCAGTACTTC
>TRBV4-3|NA|NA|TRBJ1-3
CASSRGVGNTIYF
TGCGCCAGCAGCCGGGGCGTTGGAAACACCATATATTTT
>TRBV4-3|TRBD1|NA|TRBJ2-3
CASSQGTGVDTQYF
TGCGCCAGCAGCCAAGGGACAGGGGTAGATACGCAGTATTTT
>TRBV6-6|NA|NA|TRBJ1-5
CASSYVSNQPQHF
TGTGCCAGCAGCTACGTCTCCAATCAGCCCCAGCATTTT
>TRBV10-3|TRBD1|NA|TRBJ2-5
CAISGTGGQETQYF
TGTGCCATCAGTGGTACAGGGGGCCAAGAGACCCAGTACTTC
>TRBV5-6|NA|NA|TRBJ1-1
CASSLVGSETHTEAFF
TGTGCCAGCAGCTTGGTGGGGAGTGAGACACACACTGAAGCTTTCTTT
>TRBV9|TRBD1|NA|TRBJ2-7
CASSPGQGGTYEQYF
TGTGCCAGCAGCCCCGGACAGGGGGGGACATACGAGCAGTACTTC
>TRBV9|NA|NA|TRBJ2-3
CASSVSESRAQYF
TGTGCCAGCAGCGTAAGCGAGTCCAGAGCGCAGTATTTT
>TRBV4-1|TRBD1|NA|TRBJ2-5
CASSQDGTGGTQYF
TGCGCCAGCAGCCAAGATGGGACAGGGGGGACCCAGTACTTC
>TRBV7-2|NA|NA|TRBJ1-5
CASGNGNQPQHF
TGTGCGTCAGGCAACGGCAATCAGCCCCAGCATTTT
>TRBV27|TRBD1|NA|TRBJ1-2
CASSPLGQAYGYTF
TGTGCCAGCAGTCCCCTAGGACAGGCCTATGGCTACACCTTC
>TRBV7-2|TRBD2|NA|TRBJ2-7
CASSLRWRELSDEQYF
TGTGCCAGCAGCTTACGTTGGCGGGAGCTTAGCGACGAGCAGTACTTC
>TRBV7-2|NA|NA|TRBJ1-4
CASSPEGPGDGEKLFF
TGTGCCAGCAGCCCCGAGGGTCCGGGGGATGGGGAAAAACTGTTTTTT
>TRBV5-1|TRBD1|NA|TRBJ2-5
CASSVGQGAVETQYF
TGCGCCAGCAGCGTGGGACAGGGGGCCGTTGAGACCCAGTACTTC
>TRBV10-3|NA|NA|TRBJ2-1
CATTQGNAYNEQFF
TGTGCCACGACACAGGGAAATGCCTACAATGAGCAGTTCTTC
>TRBV5-1|TRBD2|few|TRBJ2-3
CASSRTSGVPTDTQYF
TGCGCCAGCAGCAGGACTAGCGGGGTTCCCACAGATACGCAGTATTTT
>TRBV7-2|TRBD1|once|TRBJ1-5
CASSPRQGSDQPQHF
TGTGCCAGCAGCCCCAGACAGGGATCCGATCAGCCCCAGCATTTT
>TRBV19|TRBD1|NA|TRBJ2-7
CASSDRGNEQYF
TGTGCCAGTTCGGACAGGGGCAACGAGCAGTACTTC
>TRBV10-3|NA|once|TRBJ2-3
CAISAPFQGPDTQYF
TGTGCCATCAGTGCTCCCTTTCAGGGCCCCGATACGCAGTATTTT
>TRBV28|NA|NA|TRBJ1-1
CASSAQGSEAFF
TGTGCCAGCAGTGCTCAGGGTTCTGAAGCTTTCTTT
>TRBV6-1|TRBD2|NA|TRBJ2-1
CASSQLAGYYNEQFF
TGTGCCAGCAGCCAACTAGCGGGATACTACAATGAGCAGTTCTTC
>TRBV7-2|TRBD2|NA|TRBJ2-3
CASSLLPSGSAPPGDTQYF
TGTGCCAGCAGCTTACTGCCTAGCGGTTCGGCCCCCCCCGGAGATACGCAGTATTTT
>TRBV6-5|NA|NA|TRBJ1-1
CASRDNMNTEAFF
TGTGCCAGCAGGGACAACATGAACACTGAAGCTTTCTTT
>TRBV30|TRBD2|NA|TRBJ2-1
CAWSVIRTSGYNEQFF
TGTGCCTGGAGTGTAATAAGGACTAGCGGTTACAATGAGCAGTTCTTC
>TRBV6-5|NA|NA|TRBJ2-5
CASSYHRGEVRETQYF
TGTGCCAGCAGTTACCATCGAGGGGAGGTTCGAGAGACCCAGTACTTC
>TRBV10-3|TRBD1|NA|TRBJ1-2
CATRTGEDYGYTF
TGTGCCACCAGGACAGGGGAGGACTATGGCTACACCTTC
>TRBV2|NA|NA|TRBJ2-5
CASSTGTPTGTQYF
TGTGCCAGCAGTACCGGGACCCCGACAGGGACCCAGTACTTC
>TRBV9|NA|NA|TRBJ1-4
CASSDGAGVDEKLFF
TGTGCCAGCAGCGACGGGGCAGGGGTCGATGAAAAACTGTTTTTT
>TRBV2|NA|NA|TRBJ1-5
CASTVEFSEPQHF
TGTGCCAGCACTGTTGAGTTTTCTGAGCCCCAGCATTTT
>TRBV11-1|TRBD2|NA|TRBJ2-2
CASSPWEVPTSGRTGELFF
TGTGCCAGCAGCCCCTGGGAAGTCCCGACTAGCGGGAGAACCGGGGAGCTGTTTTTT